Listed below are T cell receptor beta chains from one sample, sequenced in a study of PD-1 blockade in classical Hodgkin lymphoma. Clones were sequenced by immunoSEQ multiplex PCR, and TCRdb holds only the in-frame ones, with some missing. Seen here are 120,000 to 150,000 clones, approximately 72% observed once, and the top ten hold 7% to 9.5%. The sample was peripheral blood mononuclear cells (PBMCs), taken before the second cycle of nivolumab. The receptors stem from a human donor with classical Hodgkin lymphoma. Each CDR3 is given with its conserved first and last residue. A D gene is named only where the DNA matches it firmly. The listing skips clone size in some rows; elsewhere it reads once, few, many or a size class.

cdr3_aa cdr3_nt v_call clone_size d_call j_call
CASSMEMGYGYTF TGTGCCAGTAGTATGGAGATGGGGTATGGCTACACCTTC TRBV19 NA NA TRBJ1-2
CASSPRLLPAKNIQYF TGTGCCAGCAGCCCACGACTACTTCCAGCCAAAAACATTCAGTACTTC TRBV4-2 NA NA TRBJ2-4
CASSGGQHNSYEQYF TGTGCCAGCAGCGGGGGACAGCATAACTCCTACGAGCAGTACTTC TRBV9 NA TRBD1 TRBJ2-7
CASSTLAGLSRPQHF TGTGCCAGCAGTACGCTGGCGGGGCTTTCTCGTCCCCAGCATTTT TRBV6-5 NA NA TRBJ1-5
CASKPGNTEAFF TGTGCCAGCAAACCGGGTAACACTGAAGCTTTCTTT TRBV6-6 NA NA TRBJ1-1
CASSLEGGTPDTQYF TGCGCCAGCAGCTTGGAAGGTGGGACCCCAGATACGCAGTATTTT TRBV5-1 NA NA TRBJ2-3
CAIGGGNQPQHF TGTGCCATCGGGGGTGGCAATCAGCCCCAGCATTTT TRBV6-1 few NA TRBJ1-5
CAISAQGGSNQPQHF TGTGCCATCAGTGCACAGGGTGGGAGCAATCAGCCCCAGCATTTT TRBV10-3 NA NA TRBJ1-5
CASSSDSAGGTEAFF TGTGCCAGCAGCTCCGATTCGGCAGGGGGCACTGAAGCTTTCTTT TRBV7-8 NA TRBD1 TRBJ1-1
CASSIAGRTNYGYTF TGTGCCAGTAGTATAGCCGGGCGGACTAACTATGGCTACACCTTC TRBV19 few NA TRBJ1-2
CASSSGSIQETQYF TGTGCCAGCAGCTCCGGGAGCATCCAAGAGACCCAGTACTTC TRBV5-4 NA NA TRBJ2-5
CASSRGTSNYGYTF TGTGCCAGCAGCAGGGGGACGTCGAACTATGGCTACACCTTC TRBV6-6 NA TRBD1 TRBJ1-2
CASSLRVQVGNEQFF TGTGCCAGCAGCTTACGAGTACAGGTGGGCAATGAGCAGTTCTTC TRBV7-3 NA NA TRBJ2-1
CASSLMTSGGYNEQFF TGCGCCAGCAGCTTGATGACTAGCGGGGGTTACAATGAGCAGTTCTTC TRBV5-1 NA TRBD2 TRBJ2-1
CASSFGTSGVNEQFF TGTGCCAGCAGTTTCGGGACTAGCGGTGTGAATGAGCAGTTCTTC TRBV5-4 NA TRBD2 TRBJ2-1
CASSSSTGATEAFF TGTGCCAGCAGTTCCTCGACAGGGGCCACTGAAGCTTTCTTT TRBV6-5 NA TRBD1 TRBJ1-1
CASSLEIQGVDTGELFF TGTGCCAGCAGCTTAGAAATCCAGGGGGTGGATACCGGGGAGCTGTTTTTT TRBV7-6 NA TRBD1 TRBJ2-2
CASSSGPTLAKNIQYF TGTGCCAGCAGCAGCGGACCTACCCTAGCCAAAAACATTCAGTACTTC TRBV21-1 few NA TRBJ2-4
CASSSAGGVGYEQYF TGTGCCAGCAGTTCCGCGGGGGGCGTTGGCTACGAGCAGTACTTC TRBV6-5 NA TRBD2 TRBJ2-7
CASSRGLAAASQETQYF TGTGCCAGCTCACGAGGACTAGCGGCAGCATCCCAAGAGACCCAGTACTTC TRBV18 NA TRBD2 TRBJ2-5
CASSLVWGNGANVLTF TGTGCCAGCAGCTTAGTATGGGGAAATGGGGCCAACGTCCTGACTTTC TRBV7-9 NA NA TRBJ2-6
CASSFVGGHQPQHF TGTGCCAGCAGTTTTGTGGGGGGCCATCAGCCCCAGCATTTT TRBV28 NA NA TRBJ1-5
CSVVRGGGDEQFF TGCAGCGTTGTTCGGGGAGGAGGGGATGAGCAGTTCTTC TRBV29-1 NA NA TRBJ2-1
CASSLSAGAGYTF TGTGCCAGCAGCTTATCGGCGGGAGCTGGCTACACCTTC TRBV7-6 NA NA TRBJ1-2
CASSLAIGTGDSPLHF TGTGCCAGCAGCTTAGCTATAGGGACAGGGGATTCACCCCTCCACTTT TRBV7-2 NA TRBD1 TRBJ1-6
CATSSRQGLNEQFF TGTGCCACCAGCAGTAGACAGGGCCTAAATGAGCAGTTCTTC TRBV15 NA TRBD1 TRBJ2-1
CASSPLAGVSDTQYF TGCGCCAGCAGTCCTCTAGCGGGAGTATCAGATACGCAGTATTTT TRBV5-1 NA TRBD2 TRBJ2-3
CASSDRGLNTDTQYF TGTGCCAGCAGCGATCGGGGGCTGAACACAGATACGCAGTATTTT TRBV7-8 NA NA TRBJ2-3
CASSLVAGGGYEQYF TGTGCCAGCAGCCTAGTAGCGGGAGGGGGTTACGAGCAGTACTTC TRBV7-2 NA TRBD2 TRBJ2-7
CAISEGDGNIQYF TGTGCCATCAGTGAGGGGGACGGAAACATTCAGTACTTC TRBV10-3 NA NA TRBJ2-4
CAISFGDSSEDYEQYF TGTGCCATCAGCTTCGGGGACAGTTCTGAGGACTACGAGCAGTACTTC TRBV10-3 NA TRBD1 TRBJ2-7
CASSTGQGRTYGYTF TGTGCCAGCAGTACGGGACAGGGGAGGACCTATGGCTACACCTTC TRBV6-5 NA TRBD1 TRBJ1-2
CASSSVEGLYNEQFF TGTGCCAGCAGTTCTGTAGAGGGGCTCTACAATGAGCAGTTCTTC TRBV28 NA NA TRBJ2-1
CASSYPGREQYF TGTGCCAGCAGTTACCCCGGGCGCGAGCAGTACTTC TRBV6-6 NA NA TRBJ2-7
CASSLDRGASYEQYF TGCGCCAGCAGCTTAGACAGGGGGGCTTCCTACGAGCAGTACTTC TRBV5-1 NA TRBD1 TRBJ2-7
CASSEYEGGYTF TGTGCCAGCAGTGAATATGAGGGCGGCTACACCTTC TRBV6-1 NA NA TRBJ1-2
CASRYIDEQFF TGTGCCAGCCGATATATAGATGAGCAGTTCTTC TRBV25-1 NA NA TRBJ2-1
CASSRDRVGTEAFF TGTGCCAGCTCACGGGACAGGGTGGGCACTGAAGCTTTCTTT TRBV18 NA TRBD1 TRBJ1-1
CASSNRDRGEQYF TGTGCCAGCAGTAACCGGGACAGGGGCGAGCAGTACTTC TRBV6-5 NA TRBD1 TRBJ2-7
CSGLGQTQETQYF TGCAGCGGCCTAGGACAGACTCAAGAGACCCAGTACTTC TRBV29-1 NA NA TRBJ2-5
CASRYTSGGLSYEQYF TGTGCCAGCAGGTATACCTCAGGGGGCCTATCCTACGAGCAGTACTTC TRBV5-4 NA TRBD1 TRBJ2-7
CAISEGGDTQYF TGTGCCATCAGTGAGGGTGGGGATACGCAGTATTTT TRBV10-3 NA NA TRBJ2-3
CASSQPTGGLNTGELFF TGCGCCAGCAGCCAACCCACTGGGGGCTTGAACACCGGGGAGCTGTTTTTT TRBV4-3 NA NA TRBJ2-2
CASSLSAYEQYF TGTGCCAGCAGCTTATCGGCCTACGAGCAGTACTTC TRBV7-9 NA NA TRBJ2-7
CASSLGGPQETQYF TGTGCCAGCAGTTTAGGTGGGCCTCAAGAGACCCAGTACTTC TRBV28 once NA TRBJ2-5
CASSPRQGNTEAFF TGTGCCAGCAGCCCCAGACAGGGGAACACTGAAGCTTTCTTT TRBV7-9 few TRBD1 TRBJ1-1
CASSERYSGGPYTDYEQYF TGTGCCAGCAGTGAGAGGTATAGCGGGGGTCCCTACACCGACTACGAGCAGTACTTC TRBV6-1 NA TRBD2 TRBJ2-7
CASSVGASGRYNEQFF TGTGCCAGCAGCGTAGGGGCTAGCGGGAGATACAATGAGCAGTTCTTC TRBV9 few TRBD2 TRBJ2-1
CSAWTVETQYF TGCAGCGCTTGGACAGTCGAGACCCAGTACTTC TRBV29-1 NA NA TRBJ2-5
CASSQVGGSNQPQHF TGCGCCAGCAGCCAAGTGGGGGGCTCCAATCAGCCCCAGCATTTT TRBV4-1 few NA TRBJ1-5
CASSIVTRTSGRGDNEQFF TGTGCCAGTAGTATAGTAACCCGGACTAGCGGGAGGGGAGACAATGAGCAGTTCTTC TRBV19 few TRBD2 TRBJ2-1
CASSPGQANLNIQYF TGTGCCAGCAGCCCCGGACAGGCAAACCTAAACATTCAGTACTTC TRBV11-1 NA TRBD1 TRBJ2-4
CASSPRSTSNQPQHF TGTGCCAGCAGCCCCCGGAGTACTAGCAATCAGCCCCAGCATTTT TRBV11-3 few NA TRBJ1-5